These 20 T cell receptor beta chains were sequenced from one sample in a study of human T cells and chemical hapten exposure. The time point was: patch test 3, about 24 weeks after DPC sensitization. Treatment in this sample: therapeutic diphenylcyclopropenone sensitization with weekly scalp DPC. TCRdb passed the RACE reads through MiXCR, listing each CDR3 protein once. The sample shows about 89,000 distinct CDR3 sequences, 10% to 15% of them seen only once. The specimen was whole blood, collected in connection with sensitization to the hapten diphenylcyclopropenone (DPC). The source is a woman in her forties or fifties with alopecia areata. Some clones in this sample may be carry-over from other donors' samples.

The rearrangement uses TRBV7-9 and TRBJ1-1; no clear D gene. The germline CDR1 and CDR2 sequences are SEHNR and FQNEAQ (reference sequence). V was cut by 6 bases and J by 4 bases, with 15 bases left in between. The CDR3 loop spans 14 amino acids. CDR3 in amino acids: CASSRQQSGTEAFF. The CDR3 DNA reads as TGTGCCAGCAGTCGGCAACAGTCGGGCACTGAAGCTTTCTTT.

This clonotype appeared a few times. DNA of the CDR3: TGTGCCAGCAGTGCCGACAGACTCGGCTATGGCTACACCTTC. It specifies CASSADRLGYGYTF. The chain links TRBV2 to TRBJ1-2; D is possibly TRBD1 (5 bases). Germline loops: CDR1 SNHLY, CDR2 FYNNEI. Trimming shortened V by 4 bases and J by 4 bases, and 13 bases separated the two germline ends. The CDR3 runs to 14 residues.

The chain links TRBV5-6 to TRBJ2-3; D not certain. CDR3 length equals 14 residues. The germline V gene encodes CDR1 SGHDT and CDR2 YYEEEE. Trimming cost V 6 bases and J 1 base, with 12 bases left between them. The CDR3 DNA reads TGTGCCAGCACCCTGAGCCGGGGCACAGATACGCAGTATTTT. This gives the protein CASTLSRGTDTQYF.

This clonotype has ten or more counts. The chain recombines TRBV5-5 with TRBJ1-1; D not certain. This CDR3 is 13 amino acids long. The germline V gene encodes CDR1 SGHKS and CDR2 YYEKEE (reference sequence). V was shortened by 0 bases and J by 1 base, with 4 bases between the two germline ends. CDR3 sequence: CASSLEPNTEAFF. In DNA, the CDR3 is TGTGCCAGCAGCTTGGAACCGAACACTGAAGCTTTCTTT.

The CDR3 DNA is TGCAGTGCTAGACCCCCGAACACTGAAGCTTTCTTT. Amino acid sequence: CSARPPNTEAFF. V is TRBV20-1 and J is TRBJ1-1; D gene unclear. The germline V gene encodes CDR1 DFQATT and CDR2 SNEGSKA (reference sequence). V dropped 2 bases and J dropped 1 base, with 5 bases sitting between them. The length of the CDR3 is 12 residues.

This clonotype occurred many times. The chain joins TRBV20-1 to TRBJ1-6, with D hard to call. The CDR3 is made up of 12 amino acids. Germline V lookup: CDR1 DFQATT, CDR2 SNEGSKA (reference sequence). With 3 bases removed from V and 9 bases from J, the gap between germline ends came to 9 bases. The CDR3: CSASVPGSPLHF. The CDR3 bases are TGCAGTGCTAGTGTACCGGGTTCACCCCTCCACTTT.

V usage is TRBV12-3 or TRBV12-4 and J usage is TRBJ1-2; D ambiguous. Trimming took off 2 bases at V and 7 bases at J, with 8 bases between the two ends. CDR3 length equals 12 residues. CDR3 nucleotide sequence: TGTGCCAGCAGTTTACCTTTGGGTGGCTACACCTTC. Residues: CASSLPLGGYTF.

Many counts were recorded for this clonotype. The chain uses TRBV27 and TRBJ2-7; tentative D call: TRBD2 (6 bases). CDR3 length: 12 amino acids. Trimming stripped 7 bases from V and 2 bases from J, with 9 bases between. The V gene's germline CDR1 is MNHEY and CDR2 SMNVEV (reference sequence). CDR3 nucleotides: TGTGCCAGCATCCCGGGGGCCTACGAGCAGTACTTC. Translated: CASIPGAYEQYF.

The sample holds a few counts of this clonotype. This chain connects TRBV3-1 to TRBJ2-2; no reliable D call. There are 13 residues in the CDR3. With 3 bases removed from V and 4 bases from J, the gap between germline ends came to 6 bases. Germline assignment: CDR1 LGHDT and CDR2 YNNKEL (reference sequence). CDR3 amino acids: CASSHTPTGELFF. The CDR3 DNA reads as TGTGCCAGCAGCCATACTCCCACCGGGGAGCTGTTTTTT.

This clonotype was seen at least ten times. This chain uses TRBV20-1 with TRBJ1-3; D is perhaps TRBD1 (6 bases). Trimming removed 6 bases at V and 0 bases at J, with 15 bases between. This CDR3 is built from 15 residues. CDR1 and CDR2 (germline): DFQATT, SNEGSKA (reference sequence). CDR3 sequence (DNA): TGCAGTGCAACTAACAGGGAGGGCTCTGGAAACACCATATATTTT. This encodes CSATNREGSGNTIYF.

There are many counts of this clonotype. The CDR3 region has the DNA TGTGCCAGCTCACCACCACGCGGTTTTCCGGGCAATGAGCAGTTCTTC. This sequence encodes CASSPPRGFPGNEQFF. This sequence joins TRBV18 and TRBJ2-1; D not certain. CDR3 length equals 16 residues. The germline V gene encodes CDR1 KGHSH and CDR2 LQKENI. V was trimmed by 0 bases and J by 6 bases, leaving 15 bases between them.

This clonotype was detected ten times or more. The J gene is TRBJ2-7, the V gene TRBV2; perhaps TRBD2 as D (6 bases). This CDR3 spans 15 amino acids. Germline CDR1 is SNHLY and CDR2 is FYNNEI. V was pared by 7 bases and J by 2 bases, with 18 bases between. CDR3 in amino acids: CASTDLAVRPYEQYF. CDR3 bases: TGTGCCAGCACCGATTTAGCGGTACGACCCTACGAGCAGTACTTC.

This clonotype was detected ten times or more. The chain couples TRBV5-1 to TRBJ1-1; D gene uncertain. Germline V gene lookup returns CDR1 SGHRS and CDR2 YFSETQ. Trimming removed 2 bases from V and 1 base from J, with 6 bases in between. CDR3 length: 13 amino acids. CDR3 bases: TGCGCCAGCAGCTTCACGGCGAACACTGAAGCTTTCTTT. Its protein is CASSFTANTEAFF.

This clonotype was counted ten times or more. The J gene is TRBJ2-7, the V gene TRBV7-2, with 8 bases aligning to TRBD1. CDR1 SGHTA and CDR2 FQGNSA come from the germline V gene. The CDR3 loop spans 14 amino acids. Trimming took 4 bases from V and 0 from J; bases not matched to a gene: 2. The chain's CDR3 is CASSWDRSSYEQYF. The CDR3 region has the DNA TGTGCCAGCAGCTGGGACAGGAGCTCCTACGAGCAGTACTTC.

This clonotype was detected a few times. The rearrangement uses TRBV7-8 and TRBJ2-2, with D perhaps TRBD1 or TRBD2 (5 bases each). Germline CDR1 is SGHVS and CDR2 is FQNEAQ. The CDR3 totals 16 residues. V was shortened by 2 bases and J by 4 bases, with 14 bases between the two germline ends. CDR3 region: CASSLKRGWPTGELFF. The CDR3, as DNA: TGTGCCAGCAGCTTAAAGAGGGGCTGGCCCACCGGGGAGCTGTTTTTT.

This sequence joins TRBV19 and TRBJ1-1, with TRBD1 matching over 8 bases. The V segment lost 3 bases and the J segment 3 bases; nucleotides outside the gene matches: 6. Germline lookup yields CDR1 LNHDA and CDR2 SQIVND (reference sequence). The CDR3 spans 15 residues. Here the CDR3 reads CASSIQGARDTEAFF. CDR3 DNA: TGTGCCAGTAGTATTCAGGGGGCGAGGGACACTGAAGCTTTCTTT.

This chain joins TRBV10-3 and TRBJ1-1, with 9 nucleotides matching TRBD1. The junction had 13 bases not matched to a gene; V was cut back by 10 bases and J by 1 base. This CDR3 has 16 amino acids. From germline, CDR1 is ENHRY and CDR2 SYGVKD. The CDR3 DNA reads TGTGCCACCCTAGTATATCGACAGGGGGGGAACACTGAAGCTTTCTTT. As protein: CATLVYRQGGNTEAFF.

This clonotype was counted at least ten times. The chain has TRBV29-1 and TRBJ2-2; D possibly corresponds to TRBD2 (5 bases). Germline V gene sequence: CDR1 SQVTM, CDR2 ANQGSEA. This CDR3 has 14 amino acids. Trimming removed 4 bases from V and 1 base from J, with 10 bases in between. Written as DNA, the CDR3 is TGCAGCGTTGGGACTGGAGGGAACACCGGGGAGCTGTTTTTT. As protein: CSVGTGGNTGELFF.

This clonotype was seen ten or more times. The chain is built from TRBV18 and TRBJ2-1; tentative D call: TRBD2 (5 bases). The germline gives CDR1 KGHSH, CDR2 LQKENI. V was pared by 3 bases and J by 1 base, with 7 bases between. This CDR3 is built from 14 residues. CDR3 DNA sequence: TGTGCCAGCTCACCGAGCGGATCCTACAATGAGCAGTTCTTC. This codes for CASSPSGSYNEQFF.

On this clonotype: A much larger clone differs by one base, so this may be a read error. V usage is TRBV29-1 and J usage is TRBJ1-4; TRBD1 might be the D (5 bases). The CDR3 runs to 14 residues. V lost 6 bases to trimming and J lost 4 bases, with 15 bases between them. The germline V gene has CDR1 SQVTM and CDR2 ANQGSEA. DNA for the CDR3: TGCAGCGTACAGAGTTCGGGGGTTAATGAAAAACTGTTTTTT. Residues: CSVQSSGVNEKLFF.